The 26 T cell receptor beta chains below come from one sample, sequenced in a study of blood T cells in healthy people across ages. A second PCR of 7 to 11 cycles used a sample-barcoded 5' primer and a J-beta primer mix. TCRdb processed the 5' RACE reads anew with MiXCR; each CDR3 protein has one entry. The sample has approximately 1,000,000 distinct CDR3 sequences, 35% to 45% seen once. Source material: blood. These receptors were collected from a man between 18 and 35 years old in good health.

The chain is built from TRBV20-1 and TRBJ2-6; D is unclear. There are 15 residues in the CDR3. With 3 bases removed from V and 1 base from J, the gap between germline ends came to 10 bases. Germline-derived CDR1 and CDR2 are DFQATT and SNEGSKA (reference sequence). CDR3 sequence: CSARDPLSGANVLTF. The CDR3, as DNA: TGCAGTGCTAGGGACCCTCTATCTGGGGCCAACGTCCTGACTTTC.

V gene TRBV7-8 combines with J gene TRBJ2-3; maybe TRBD2 (5 bases). CDR1 and CDR2 (germline): SGHVS, FQNEAQ. Between the trimmed V and J ends, which lost 1 base and 2 bases, there was a span of 10 bases. CDR3 length: 15 residues. The CDR3: CASSLGRVITDTQYF. CDR3 bases: TGTGCCAGCAGCTTAGGGCGGGTTATCACAGATACGCAGTATTTT.

This chain uses TRBV11-3 with TRBJ2-2, with D perhaps matching TRBD1 (6 bases). Trimming removed 3 bases at V and 3 bases at J, with 11 bases between. Germline CDR1 SGHNT, CDR2 YENEEA. The CDR3 sequence is 15 residues long. The CDR3, as DNA: TGTGCCAGCAGCTTGAGCTCAGGGGACACCGGGGAGCTGTTTTTT. This translates into CASSLSSGDTGELFF.

There are many counts of this clonotype. The V and J genes are TRBV11-2 and TRBJ2-1, with D maybe TRBD2 (5 bases). CDR1 and CDR2 (germline): SGHAT, FQNNGV. The V and J ends lost 8 bases and 5 bases respectively, with 19 bases between them. The CDR3 is 15 amino acids. CDR3 protein: CASRSPGQTNNEQFF. Here the CDR3 DNA reads TGTGCCAGCCGCTCCCCTGGGCAGACTAACAATGAGCAGTTCTTC.

The V call is TRBV2, the J call TRBJ2-3; TRBD1 agrees at 9 bases. Germline V gene data show CDR1 as SNHLY and CDR2 as FYNNEI. The CDR3 consists of 14 residues. After removal of 8 bases from V and 3 bases from J, the junction contained 6 bases not matched to a gene. CDR3 region: CASVQDRGTDTQYF. CDR3 nucleotides: TGTGCCAGCGTTCAGGACAGGGGAACAGATACGCAGTATTTT.

The V call is TRBV20-1, the J call TRBJ2-1; the match to TRBD2 covers 11 bases. Trimming cost V 6 bases and J 9 bases; bases outside gene matches: 16. This CDR3 contains 16 residues. Germline V gene data show CDR1 as DFQATT and CDR2 as SNEGSKA (reference sequence). The CDR3 sequence: CSARSSGGPGTGEQFF. The CDR3 DNA reads TGCAGTGCCCGTTCTAGCGGGGGGCCCGGCACGGGTGAGCAGTTCTTC.

V and J are TRBV4-1 and TRBJ2-2; D gene unclear. Germline CDR1 is MGHRA and CDR2 is YSYEKL. Trimming left V 1 base short and J 4 bases short, with 10 bases between. CDR3 length: 15 amino acids. This CDR3 reads CASSQVRLPTGELFF. The CDR3 DNA follows: TGCGCCAGCAGCCAAGTACGTCTCCCCACCGGGGAGCTGTTTTTT.

The chain carries TRBV6-5 and TRBJ1-2; D is unclear. The ends were cut back, 6 bases at V and 0 bases at J, with 17 bases in the middle. Per the germline V gene, CDR1 is MNHEY and CDR2 is SVGAGI. The CDR3 loop spans 16 amino acids. This CDR3 is CASRPTRRSTNYGYTF. The CDR3, as DNA: TGTGCCAGCAGACCGACCAGACGGTCAACTAACTATGGCTACACCTTC.

On this clonotype: One end of the junction fails to match germline, which may point to a read error. The chain recombines TRBV29-1 with TRBJ2-1; D possibly corresponds to TRBD2 (6 bases). Per the germline V gene, CDR1 is SQVTM and CDR2 is ANQGSEA. The length of the CDR3 is 17 residues. CDR3 in amino acids: CSVEKVATGRSYNKQFF. The CDR3 coding sequence is TGCAGTGTTGAGAAAGTGGCGACGGGGAGGTCCTACAATAAGCAGTTCTTC.

To note about this clonotype: The junction departs from the called germline gene at one end, perhaps through a read error. The chain recombines TRBV20-1 with TRBJ2-3; tentative D call: TRBD1 (5 bases). Looked up from germline, CDR1 is DFQATT and CDR2 is SNEGSKA (reference sequence). The CDR3 extends over 15 amino acids. CDR3: CGARGSDPRADTQYF. The CDR3 DNA is TGCGGTGCTAGGGGTAGTGACCCTAGGGCAGATACGCAGTATTTT.

This clonotype was seen only a few times. This chain uses TRBV4-3 with TRBJ2-1; possibly TRBD1 for D (6 bases). Trimming removed 0 bases at V and 10 bases at J, with 10 bases between. This CDR3 has 13 residues. The germline CDR1 and CDR2 sequences are LGHNA and YSLEER. The CDR3 sequence: CASSQEVGTEQFF. The CDR3 region has the DNA TGCGCCAGCAGCCAAGAGGTGGGGACAGAGCAGTTCTTC.

This clonotype was detected only a few times. V usage is TRBV12-3 or TRBV12-4 and J usage is TRBJ2-1; the D gene is possibly TRBD1 (6 bases). V gave up 2 bases and J gave up 2 bases, with 13 bases separating them. The CDR3 has 16 residues. The CDR3 loop is CASSLKMGQAYNEQFF. Here the CDR3 DNA reads TGTGCCAGCAGTTTAAAAATGGGACAAGCCTACAATGAGCAGTTCTTC.

This clonotype was found a few times. J is TRBJ2-2 and V is TRBV10-3; D unresolved. The CDR3 is 12 residues long. CDR1 is ENHRY and CDR2 is SYGVKD in the germline V gene. The ends were cut back, 7 bases at V and 0 bases at J, with 3 bases in the middle. Here the CDR3 DNA reads TGTGCCATCACGACGAACACCGGGGAGCTGTTTTTT. Amino acids: CAITTNTGELFF.

This chain uses TRBV3-1 with TRBJ2-2; tentative D call: TRBD1 (5 bases). Trimming took off 4 bases at V and 6 bases at J, with 18 bases between the two ends. This CDR3 region has 16 residues. The germline gives CDR1 LGHDT, CDR2 YNNKEL (reference sequence). CDR3 coding DNA: TGTGCCAGCAGCCTAAAAAGGGGTTTTGTCTCCGGGGAGCTGTTTTTT. Protein sequence: CASSLKRGFVSGELFF.

This clonotype was seen a handful of times. This chain uses TRBV2 with TRBJ2-3; unclear D gene. This CDR3 region has 15 residues. Germline-derived CDR1 and CDR2 are SNHLY and FYNNEI. V was shortened by 4 bases and J by 0 bases, with 11 bases between the two germline ends. For the CDR3, the DNA is TGTGCCAGCAGTGGTGCGGCACAGAGCACAGATACGCAGTATTTT. Protein: CASSGAAQSTDTQYF.

This chain joins TRBV20-1 and TRBJ2-3; possibly TRBD1 or TRBD2 for D (6 bases each). The CDR3 has 15 amino acids. CDR1 DFQATT and CDR2 SNEGSKA come from the germline V gene (reference sequence). V was pared by 7 bases and J by 4 bases, with 21 bases between. The CDR3 loop reads CSVRTAAGLADTQYF. The CDR3 DNA is TGCAGTGTTCGGACAGCGGCGGGGCTCGCAGATACGCAGTATTTT.

As for this clonotype: At one boundary the junction diverges from the germline segment, which might be a read error. The chain uses TRBV6-5 and TRBJ1-2; 7 bases are a match to TRBD1. The CDR3 loop spans 14 amino acids. Germline V gives CDR1 MNHEY, CDR2 SVGAGI. CDR3 nucleotides: TGTGCCAGCAGTTTCCCAGGACAGGACTATAGCTACACCTTC. This gives the protein CASSFPGQDYSYTF.

This clonotype was counted a single time. Compared with germline, one end of the junction differs, possibly owing to a read error. V usage is TRBV4-2 and J usage is TRBJ2-6; 9 positions agree with TRBD2. Germline CDR1 and CDR2: LGHNA and YNFKEQ. The CDR3 spans 21 residues. Here the CDR3 reads CVSSQEWSASGIVSGANVLTF. Here the CDR3 DNA reads TGTGTCAGCAGCCAAGAGTGGTCCGCTAGCGGGATAGTCTCTGGGGCCAACGTCCTGACTTTC.

This clonotype was observed a handful of times. CDR3 protein: CSHRAPSTDTQYF. The DNA of the CDR3 is TGCAGCCACCGGGCACCCAGCACAGATACGCAGTATTTT. The V gene is TRBV20-1, the J gene TRBJ2-3; no clear D. The CDR3 is 13 amino acids. Germline values: CDR1 DFQATT, CDR2 SNEGSKA (reference sequence).

As regards this clonotype: Since a much larger clone is just one base distant, this may be a read error. This chain joins TRBV29-1 and TRBJ1-2, with 7 bases matching TRBD1. Germline V gene lookup returns CDR1 SQVTM and CDR2 ANQGSEA. V shed 3 bases and J 4 bases; nucleotides not matched to a gene: 8. This CDR3 is 14 amino acids long. CDR3 sequence (DNA): TGCAGCGTTGATGAGAGGGGACAGTCCTATGGCTACACCTTC. Protein: CSVDERGQSYGYTF.

The chain is built from TRBV9 and TRBJ1-1, with D perhaps TRBD1 (6 bases). Germline CDR1 SGDLS, CDR2 YYNGEE. V gave up 3 bases and J gave up 3 bases, with 12 bases separating them. The CDR3 covers 14 residues. The CDR3: CASSGQQGDTEAFF. CDR3 coding DNA: TGTGCCAGCAGCGGGCAACAGGGAGACACTGAAGCTTTCTTT.

The V call is TRBV2, the J call TRBJ2-4; 12 nucleotides agree with TRBD1. The DNA matches TRBJ2-5 better at its end, which makes the J call doubtful. CDR3 length: 17 amino acids. CDR1 is SNHLY, CDR2 FYNNEI, per germline. The CDR3 is CASSEEGTGGLIETQYF. DNA of the CDR3: TGTGCCAGCAGTGAAGAGGGGACAGGGGGCTTGATAGAGACCCAGTACTTC.

The V call is TRBV28, the J call TRBJ2-1; no clear D gene. This CDR3 comprises 13 residues. V shed 1 base and J shed 9 bases, with 10 bases lying between them. CDR1 is MDHEN, CDR2 SYDVKM, per germline. CDR3 residues: CASSLYPSTEQFF. CDR3 DNA sequence: TGTGCCAGCAGTTTATATCCGAGCACTGAGCAGTTCTTC.

The chain joins TRBV2 to TRBJ2-1; D not certain. CDR3 length equals 14 residues. The germline gives CDR1 SNHLY, CDR2 FYNNEI. V was cut by 4 bases and J by 0 bases, with 7 bases left in between. The CDR3 DNA reads as TGTGCCAGCAGTGTTGATCTCTCCTACAATGAGCAGTTCTTC. It specifies CASSVDLSYNEQFF.

This clonotype was recorded only once. The chain links TRBV9 to TRBJ2-2; TRBD2 agrees at 7 bases. This CDR3 has 16 residues. The germline V gene encodes CDR1 SGDLS and CDR2 YYNGEE. J gave up 5 bases and V 1 base, and 8 bases lay outside the gene matches. The CDR3 spells CASSVSVLAGTGELFF. In nucleotides, the CDR3 is TGTGCCAGCAGCGTATCGGTCTTAGCGGGTACCGGGGAGCTGTTTTTT. The full variable domain, with the rest looked up from reference TRBV9 and TRBJ2-2, is DSGVTQTPKHLITATGQRVTLRCSPRSGDLSVYWYQQSLDQGLQFLIQYYNGEERAKGNILERFSAQQFPDLHSELNLSSLELGDSALYFCASSVSVLAGTGELFFGEGSRLTVL.

The CDR3 DNA follows: TGTGCCAGCAGCCAGGTCGAATACAGGGGTCACACCGGGGAGCTGTTTTTT. This codes for CASSQVEYRGHTGELFF. The chain carries TRBV14 and TRBJ2-2, with 7 bases lining up with TRBD1. Germline assignment: CDR1 SGHDN and CDR2 FVKESK. The CDR3 is 17 amino acids. The V segment lost 3 bases and the J segment 3 bases; nucleotides outside the gene matches: 10.